The T cell receptor (beta chain) described here comes from a study of T cell changes during pregnancy in multiple sclerosis. This CDR3 is built from 17 residues. Unmatched junction bases numbered 10, after V lost 4 bases and J lost 0 bases. Germline lookup yields CDR1 SGDLS and CDR2 YYNGEE. This clone was detected once. Only in-frame clones appear in the TCRdb table, and some are missing; sequencing was by immunoSEQ multiplex PCR. The data hold about 120,000 clones, with approximately 94% observed a single time. The V and J genes are TRBV9 and TRBJ1-3; TRBD1 matches at 7 bases. This receptor was identified in a female donor with multiple sclerosis, enrolled in a pregnancy study. Sequenced here: peripheral blood, sampled before pregnancy. CDR3 nucleotides: TGTGCCAGCAGCTCCGCGAGGGGGACAGTCTCTGGAAACACCATATATTTT. Residues: CASSSARGTVSGNTIYF.